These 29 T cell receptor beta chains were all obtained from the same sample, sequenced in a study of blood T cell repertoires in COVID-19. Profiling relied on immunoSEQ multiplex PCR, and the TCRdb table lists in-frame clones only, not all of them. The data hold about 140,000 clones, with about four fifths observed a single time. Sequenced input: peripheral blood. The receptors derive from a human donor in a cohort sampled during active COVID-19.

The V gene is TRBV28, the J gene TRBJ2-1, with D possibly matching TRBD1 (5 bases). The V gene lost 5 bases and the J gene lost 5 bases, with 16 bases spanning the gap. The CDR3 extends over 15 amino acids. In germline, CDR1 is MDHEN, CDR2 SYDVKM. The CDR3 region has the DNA TGTGCCAGCAGTCCGTACCCTGGGGCCCACAATGAGCAGTTCTTC. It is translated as CASSPYPGAHNEQFF.

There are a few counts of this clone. The DNA for the CDR3 is TGTGCCAGCAGTTTGACAGGGCCCAATTCACCCCTCCACTTT. Translating gives CASSLTGPNSPLHF. The J gene is TRBJ1-6, the V gene TRBV28; 7 nucleotides agree with TRBD1. The CDR3 runs to 14 residues. The germline CDR1 and CDR2 sequences are MDHEN and SYDVKM. The V and J ends lost 3 bases and 7 bases, in that order; junction bases with no gene match: 3.

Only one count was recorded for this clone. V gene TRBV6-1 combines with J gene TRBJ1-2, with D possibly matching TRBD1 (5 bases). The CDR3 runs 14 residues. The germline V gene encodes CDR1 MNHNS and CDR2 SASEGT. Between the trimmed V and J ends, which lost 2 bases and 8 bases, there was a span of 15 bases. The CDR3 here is CASSELTGRSGYTF. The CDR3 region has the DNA TGTGCCAGCAGTGAACTAACAGGCCGGTCGGGCTACACCTTC.

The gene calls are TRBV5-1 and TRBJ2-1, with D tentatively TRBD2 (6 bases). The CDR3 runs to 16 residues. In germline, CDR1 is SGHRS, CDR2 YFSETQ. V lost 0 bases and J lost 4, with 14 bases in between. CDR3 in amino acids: CASSLGGGAGYNEQFF. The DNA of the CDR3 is TGCGCCAGCAGCTTGGGTGGCGGGGCAGGGTACAATGAGCAGTTCTTC.

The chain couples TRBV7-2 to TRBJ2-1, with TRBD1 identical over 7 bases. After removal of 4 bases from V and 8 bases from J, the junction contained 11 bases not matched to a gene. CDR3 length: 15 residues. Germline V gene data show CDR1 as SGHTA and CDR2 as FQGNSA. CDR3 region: CASSWGTRQGDEQFF. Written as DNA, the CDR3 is TGTGCCAGCAGCTGGGGGACAAGGCAGGGGGATGAGCAGTTCTTC.

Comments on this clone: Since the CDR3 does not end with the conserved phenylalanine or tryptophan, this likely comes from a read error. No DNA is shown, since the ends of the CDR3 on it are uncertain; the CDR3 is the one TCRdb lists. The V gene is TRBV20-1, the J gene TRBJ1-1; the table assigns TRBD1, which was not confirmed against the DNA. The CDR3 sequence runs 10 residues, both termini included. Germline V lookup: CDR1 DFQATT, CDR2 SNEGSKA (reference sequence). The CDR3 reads CSGSRTPNLY.

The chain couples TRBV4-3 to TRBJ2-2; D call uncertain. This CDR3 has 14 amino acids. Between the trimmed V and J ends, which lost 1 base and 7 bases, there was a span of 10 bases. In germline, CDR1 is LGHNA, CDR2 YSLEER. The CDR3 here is CASSQAIAVGELFF. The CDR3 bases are TGCGCCAGCAGCCAAGCCATAGCCGTCGGGGAGCTGTTTTTT.

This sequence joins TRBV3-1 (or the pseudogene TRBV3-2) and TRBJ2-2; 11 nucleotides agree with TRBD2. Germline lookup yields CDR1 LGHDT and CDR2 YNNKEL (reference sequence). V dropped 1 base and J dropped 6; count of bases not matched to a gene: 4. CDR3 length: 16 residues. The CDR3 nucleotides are TGTGCCAGCAGCCAAGGTAGCGGGAGGGCGGCCGGGGAGCTGTTTTTT. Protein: CASSQGSGRAAGELFF.

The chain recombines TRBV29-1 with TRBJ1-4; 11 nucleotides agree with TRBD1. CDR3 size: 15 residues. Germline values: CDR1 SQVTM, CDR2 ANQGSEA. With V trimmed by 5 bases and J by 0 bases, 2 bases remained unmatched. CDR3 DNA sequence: TGCAGCGTTTCGGGACAGGGGGCAACTAATGAAAAACTGTTTTTT. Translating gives CSVSGQGATNEKLFF.

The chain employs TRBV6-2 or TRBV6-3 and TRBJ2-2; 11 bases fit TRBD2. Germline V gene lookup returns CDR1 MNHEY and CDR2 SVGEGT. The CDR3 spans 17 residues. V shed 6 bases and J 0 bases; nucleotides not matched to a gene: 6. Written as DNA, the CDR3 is TGTGCCAGCAGCGCCGGACTAGCGGGCGCGAACACCGGGGAGCTGTTTTTT. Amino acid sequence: CASSAGLAGANTGELFF.

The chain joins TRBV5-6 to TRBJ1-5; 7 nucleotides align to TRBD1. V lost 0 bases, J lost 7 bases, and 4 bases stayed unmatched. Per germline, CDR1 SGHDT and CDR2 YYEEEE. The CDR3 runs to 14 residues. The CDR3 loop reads CASSLGQGGQPQHF. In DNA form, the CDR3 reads TGTGCCAGCAGCTTGGGACAGGGTGGACAGCCCCAGCATTTT. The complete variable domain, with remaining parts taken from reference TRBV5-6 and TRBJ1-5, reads DAGVTQSPTHLIKTRGQQVTLRCSPKSGHDTVSWYQQALGQGPQFIFQYYEEEERQRGNFPDRFSGHQFPNYSSELNVNALLLGDSALYLCASSLGQGGQPQHFGDGTRLSIL.

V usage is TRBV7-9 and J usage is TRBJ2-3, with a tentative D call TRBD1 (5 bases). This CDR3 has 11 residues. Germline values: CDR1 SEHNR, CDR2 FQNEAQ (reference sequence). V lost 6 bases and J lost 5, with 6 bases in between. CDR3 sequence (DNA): TGTGCCAGCAGAGGGGAAGATACGCAGTATTTT. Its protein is CASRGEDTQYF. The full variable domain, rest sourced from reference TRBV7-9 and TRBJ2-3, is DTGVSQNPRHKITKRGQNVTFRCDPISEHNRLYWYRQTLGQGPEFLTYFQNEAQLEKSRLLSDRFSAERPKGSFSTLEIQRTEQGDSAMYLCASRGEDTQYFGPGTRLTVL.

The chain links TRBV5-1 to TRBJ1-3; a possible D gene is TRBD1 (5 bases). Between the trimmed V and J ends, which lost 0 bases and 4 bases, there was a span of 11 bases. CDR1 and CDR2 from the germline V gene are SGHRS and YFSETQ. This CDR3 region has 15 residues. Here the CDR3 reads CASSLDGGNGNTIYF. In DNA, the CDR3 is TGCGCCAGCAGCTTGGACGGGGGTAACGGAAACACCATATATTTT.

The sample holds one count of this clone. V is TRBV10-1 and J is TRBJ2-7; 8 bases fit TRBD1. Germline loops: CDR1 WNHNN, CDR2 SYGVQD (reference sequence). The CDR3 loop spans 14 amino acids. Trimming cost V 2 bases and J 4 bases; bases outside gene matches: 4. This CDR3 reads CASSEGRGRYEQYF. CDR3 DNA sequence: TGCGCCAGCAGTGAGGGCAGGGGGCGGTACGAGCAGTACTTC.

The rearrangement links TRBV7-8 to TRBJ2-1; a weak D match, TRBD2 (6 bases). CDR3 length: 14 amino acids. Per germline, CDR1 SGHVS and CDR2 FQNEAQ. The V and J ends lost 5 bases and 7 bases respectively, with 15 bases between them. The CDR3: CASSLRGGVNEQFF. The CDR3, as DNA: TGTGCCAGCAGCCTAAGGGGCGGGGTTAATGAGCAGTTCTTC. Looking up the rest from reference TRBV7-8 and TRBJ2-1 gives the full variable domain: GAGVSQSPRYKVAKRGQDVALRCDPISGHVSLFWYQQALGQGPEFLTYFQNEAQLDKSGLPSDRFFAERPEGSVSTLKIQRTQQEDSAVYLCASSLRGGVNEQFFGPGTRLTVL.

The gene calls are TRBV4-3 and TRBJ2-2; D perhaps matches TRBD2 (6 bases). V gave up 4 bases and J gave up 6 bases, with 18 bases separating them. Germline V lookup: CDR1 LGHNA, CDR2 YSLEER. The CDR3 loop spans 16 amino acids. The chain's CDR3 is CASSREMGGYAGELFF. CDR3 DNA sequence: TGCGCCAGCAGCCGGGAAATGGGGGGTTACGCCGGGGAGCTGTTTTTT.

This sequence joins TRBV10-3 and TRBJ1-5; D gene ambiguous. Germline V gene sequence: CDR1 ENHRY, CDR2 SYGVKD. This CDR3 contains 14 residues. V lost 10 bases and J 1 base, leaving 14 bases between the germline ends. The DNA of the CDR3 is TGTGCCACTTGGGCAGGCTCGAGCAATCAGCCCCAGCATTTT. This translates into CATWAGSSNQPQHF.

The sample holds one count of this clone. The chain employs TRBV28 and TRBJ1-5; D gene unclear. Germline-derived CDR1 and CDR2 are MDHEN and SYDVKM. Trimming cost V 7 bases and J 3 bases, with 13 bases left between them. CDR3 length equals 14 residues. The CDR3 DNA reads TGTGCCAGCACCTCCGGACTGATCAATCAGCCCCAGCATTTT. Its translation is CASTSGLINQPQHF. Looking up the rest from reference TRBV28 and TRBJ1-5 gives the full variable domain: DVKVTQSSRYLVKRTGEKVFLECVQDMDHENMFWYRQDPGLGLRLIYFSYDVKMKEKGDIPEGYSVSREKKERFSLILESASTNQTSMYLCASTSGLINQPQHFGDGTRLSIL.

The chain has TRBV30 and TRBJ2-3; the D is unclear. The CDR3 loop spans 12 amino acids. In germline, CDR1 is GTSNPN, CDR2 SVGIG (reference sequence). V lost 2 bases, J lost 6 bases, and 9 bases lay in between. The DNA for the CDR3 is TGTGCCTGGAGTCCCCTAGAGGATACGCAGTATTTT. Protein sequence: CAWSPLEDTQYF. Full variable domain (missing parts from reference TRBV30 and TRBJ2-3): SQTIHQWPATLVQPVGSPLSLECTVEGTSNPNLYWYRQAAGRGLQLLFYSVGIGQISSEVPQNLSASRPQDRQFILSSKKLLLSDSGFYLCAWSPLEDTQYFGPGTRLTVL.

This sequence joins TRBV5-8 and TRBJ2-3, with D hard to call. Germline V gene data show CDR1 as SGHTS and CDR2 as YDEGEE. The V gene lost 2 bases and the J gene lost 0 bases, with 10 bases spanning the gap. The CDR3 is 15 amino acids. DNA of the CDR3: TGTGCCAGCAGCTTCAGAGGTACTAGCACAGATACGCAGTATTTT. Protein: CASSFRGTSTDTQYF.

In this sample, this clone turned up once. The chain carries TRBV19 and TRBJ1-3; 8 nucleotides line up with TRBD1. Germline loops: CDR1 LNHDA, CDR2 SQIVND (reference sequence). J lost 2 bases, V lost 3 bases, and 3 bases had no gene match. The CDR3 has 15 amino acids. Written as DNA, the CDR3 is TGTGCCAGTAGTATCACAGGGGGTACTGGAAACACCATATATTTT. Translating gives CASSITGGTGNTIYF.

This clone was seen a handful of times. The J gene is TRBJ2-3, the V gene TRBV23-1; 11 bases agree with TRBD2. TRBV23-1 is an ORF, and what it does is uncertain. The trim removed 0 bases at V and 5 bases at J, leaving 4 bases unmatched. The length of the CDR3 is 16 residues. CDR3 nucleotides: TGCGCCAGCAGTCAATCCCCTAGCGGGAGGAAAGATACGCAGTATTTT. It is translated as CASSQSPSGRKDTQYF.

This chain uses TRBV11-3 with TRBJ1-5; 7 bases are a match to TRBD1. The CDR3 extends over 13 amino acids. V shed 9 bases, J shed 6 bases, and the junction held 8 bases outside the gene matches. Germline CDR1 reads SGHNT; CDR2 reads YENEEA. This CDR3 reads CARRTGLCQPQHF. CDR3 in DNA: TGTGCCAGAAGGACAGGCCTCTGTCAGCCCCAGCATTTT. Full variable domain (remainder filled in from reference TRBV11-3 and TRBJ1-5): EAGVVQSPRYKIIEKKQPVAFWCNPISGHNTLYWYLQNLGQGPELLIRYENEEAVDDSQLPKDRFSAERLKGVDSTLKIQPAELGDSAVYLCARRTGLCQPQHFGDGTRLSIL.

The CDR3 nucleotides read TGTGCCACCCGGGACAGGGCAACGGATACGCAGTATTTT. It is translated as CATRDRATDTQYF. This rearrangement joins TRBV6-5 to TRBJ2-3, with 9 bases identical to TRBD1. Per the germline V gene, CDR1 is MNHEY and CDR2 is SVGAGI. The CDR3 contains 13 residues. V shed 10 bases, J shed 6 bases, and the junction held 8 bases outside the gene matches.

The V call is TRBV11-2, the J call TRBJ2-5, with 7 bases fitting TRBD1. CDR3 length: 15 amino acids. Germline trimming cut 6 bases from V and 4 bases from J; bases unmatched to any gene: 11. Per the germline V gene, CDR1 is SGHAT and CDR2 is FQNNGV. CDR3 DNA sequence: TGTGCCAGCAGGACCCTACAGGGGAAACGAGAGACCCAGTACTTC. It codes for CASRTLQGKRETQYF.

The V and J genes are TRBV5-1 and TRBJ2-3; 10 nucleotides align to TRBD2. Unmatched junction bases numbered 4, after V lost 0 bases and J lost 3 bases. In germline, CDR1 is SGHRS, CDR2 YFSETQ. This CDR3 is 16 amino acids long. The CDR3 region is CASSLVGLAVTDTQYF. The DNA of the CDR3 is TGCGCCAGCAGCTTGGTCGGACTAGCGGTAACAGATACGCAGTATTTT.

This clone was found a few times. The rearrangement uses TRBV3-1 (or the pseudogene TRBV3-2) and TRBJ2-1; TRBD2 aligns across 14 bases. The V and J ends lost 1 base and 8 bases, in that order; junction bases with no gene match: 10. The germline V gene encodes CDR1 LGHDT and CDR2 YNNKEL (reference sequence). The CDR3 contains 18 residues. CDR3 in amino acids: CASSQVPGLAGAGDEQFF. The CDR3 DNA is TGTGCCAGCAGCCAAGTTCCGGGACTAGCGGGAGCGGGGGATGAGCAGTTCTTC.

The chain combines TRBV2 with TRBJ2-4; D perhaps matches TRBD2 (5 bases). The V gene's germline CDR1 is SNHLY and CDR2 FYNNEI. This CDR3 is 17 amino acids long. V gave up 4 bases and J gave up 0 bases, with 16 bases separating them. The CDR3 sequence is CASSGKGESLAKNIQYF. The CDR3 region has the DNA TGTGCCAGCAGTGGTAAGGGAGAGAGTCTAGCCAAAAACATTCAGTACTTC.

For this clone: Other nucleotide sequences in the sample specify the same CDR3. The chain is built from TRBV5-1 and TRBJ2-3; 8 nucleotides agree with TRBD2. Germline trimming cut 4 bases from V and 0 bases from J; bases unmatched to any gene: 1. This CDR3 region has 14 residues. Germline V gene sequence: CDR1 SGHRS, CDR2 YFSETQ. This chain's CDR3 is CASSGGRSTDTQYF. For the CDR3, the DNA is TGCGCCAGCAGCGGCGGGAGGAGCACAGATACGCAGTATTTT.